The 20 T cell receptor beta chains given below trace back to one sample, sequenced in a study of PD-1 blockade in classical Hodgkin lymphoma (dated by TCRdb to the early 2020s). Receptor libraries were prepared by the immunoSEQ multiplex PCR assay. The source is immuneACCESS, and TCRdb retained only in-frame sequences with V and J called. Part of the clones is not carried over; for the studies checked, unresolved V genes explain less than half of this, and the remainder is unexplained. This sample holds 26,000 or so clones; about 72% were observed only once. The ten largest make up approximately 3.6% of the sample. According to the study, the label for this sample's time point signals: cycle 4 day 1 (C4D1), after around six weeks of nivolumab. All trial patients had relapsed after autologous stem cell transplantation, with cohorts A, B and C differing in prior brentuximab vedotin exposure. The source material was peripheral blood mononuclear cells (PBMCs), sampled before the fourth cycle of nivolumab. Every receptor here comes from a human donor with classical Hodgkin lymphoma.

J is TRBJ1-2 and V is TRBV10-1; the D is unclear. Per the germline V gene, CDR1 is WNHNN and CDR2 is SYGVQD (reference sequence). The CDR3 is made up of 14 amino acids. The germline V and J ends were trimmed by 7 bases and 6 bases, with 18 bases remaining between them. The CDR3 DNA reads TGCGCCAGCACATCCGGCCCCCAAGAAGATGGCTACACCTTC. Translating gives CASTSGPQEDGYTF.

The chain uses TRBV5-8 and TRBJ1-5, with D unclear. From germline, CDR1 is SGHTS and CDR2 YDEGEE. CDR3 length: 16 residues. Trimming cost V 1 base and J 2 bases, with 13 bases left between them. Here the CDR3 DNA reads TGTGCCAGCAGCTTGCGTCGAGGCGCCGGCAATCAGCCCCAGCATTTT. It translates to CASSLRRGAGNQPQHF.

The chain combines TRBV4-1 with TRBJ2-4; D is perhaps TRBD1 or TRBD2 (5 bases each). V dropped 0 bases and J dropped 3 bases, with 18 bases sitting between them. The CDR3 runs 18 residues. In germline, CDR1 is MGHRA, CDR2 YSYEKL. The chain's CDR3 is CASSQDPGTPDGKNIQYF. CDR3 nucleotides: TGCGCCAGCAGCCAAGATCCGGGGACCCCAGACGGCAAAAACATTCAGTACTTC.

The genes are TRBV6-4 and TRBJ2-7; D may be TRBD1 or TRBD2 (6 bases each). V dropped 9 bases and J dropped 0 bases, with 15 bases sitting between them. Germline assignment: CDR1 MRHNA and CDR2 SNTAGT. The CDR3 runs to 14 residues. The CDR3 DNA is TGTGCCAGGGAGGGGGACATTTGCTCCTACGAGCAGTACTTC. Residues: CAREGDICSYEQYF.

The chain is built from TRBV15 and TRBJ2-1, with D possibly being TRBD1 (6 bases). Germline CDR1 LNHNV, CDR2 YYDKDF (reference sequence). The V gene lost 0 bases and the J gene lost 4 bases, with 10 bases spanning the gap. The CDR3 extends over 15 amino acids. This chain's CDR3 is CATSRDLGGYNEQFF. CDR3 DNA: TGTGCCACCAGCAGAGATCTAGGGGGTTACAATGAGCAGTTCTTC.

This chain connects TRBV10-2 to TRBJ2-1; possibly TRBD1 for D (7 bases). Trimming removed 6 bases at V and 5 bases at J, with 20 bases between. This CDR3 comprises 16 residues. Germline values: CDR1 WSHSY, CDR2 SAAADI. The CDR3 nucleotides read TGCGCCAGCAGGGAGGGGTCGGGCAGGGGGAACAATGAGCAGTTCTTC. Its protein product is CASREGSGRGNNEQFF.

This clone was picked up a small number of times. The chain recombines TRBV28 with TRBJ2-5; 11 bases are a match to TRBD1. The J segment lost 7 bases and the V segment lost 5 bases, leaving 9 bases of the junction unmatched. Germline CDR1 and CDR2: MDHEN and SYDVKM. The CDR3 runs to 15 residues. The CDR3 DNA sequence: TGTGCCAGCAGTCAGCGGACAGGGGGCTTGGGGACCCAGTACTTC. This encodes CASSQRTGGLGTQYF.

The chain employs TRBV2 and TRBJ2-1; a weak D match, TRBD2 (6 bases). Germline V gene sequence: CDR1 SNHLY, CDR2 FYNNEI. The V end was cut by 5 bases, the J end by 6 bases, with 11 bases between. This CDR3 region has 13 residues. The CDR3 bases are TGTGCCAGCAGTCAGACTAGAACCAATGAGCAGTTCTTC. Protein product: CASSQTRTNEQFF.

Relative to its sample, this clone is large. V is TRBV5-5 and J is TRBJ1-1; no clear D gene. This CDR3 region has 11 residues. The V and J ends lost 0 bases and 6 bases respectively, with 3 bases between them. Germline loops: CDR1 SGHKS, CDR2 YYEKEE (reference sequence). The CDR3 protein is CASSLVSEAFF. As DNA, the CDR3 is TGTGCCAGCAGCTTGGTTTCTGAAGCTTTCTTT.

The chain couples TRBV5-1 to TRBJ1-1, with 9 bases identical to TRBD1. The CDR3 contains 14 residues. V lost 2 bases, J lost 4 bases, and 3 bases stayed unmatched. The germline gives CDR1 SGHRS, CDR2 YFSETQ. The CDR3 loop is CASSFGTGSTEAFF. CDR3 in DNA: TGCGCCAGCAGCTTCGGGACAGGGAGCACTGAAGCTTTCTTT.

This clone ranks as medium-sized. DNA of the CDR3: TGTGCCAGCAGTTTAACAGGGGATTCTATGAACACTGAAGCTTTCTTT. Residues: CASSLTGDSMNTEAFF. This chain joins TRBV28 and TRBJ1-1, with 7 bases fitting TRBD1. The CDR3 totals 16 residues. CDR1 is MDHEN and CDR2 is SYDVKM in the germline V gene. The junction had 6 bases not matched to a gene; V was cut back by 2 bases and J by 0 bases. Filled out from reference TRBV28 and TRBJ1-1, the complete variable domain reads DVKVTQSSRYLVKRTGEKVFLECVQDMDHENMFWYRQDPGLGLRLIYFSYDVKMKEKGDIPEGYSVSREKKERFSLILESASTNQTSMYLCASSLTGDSMNTEAFFGQGTRLTVV.

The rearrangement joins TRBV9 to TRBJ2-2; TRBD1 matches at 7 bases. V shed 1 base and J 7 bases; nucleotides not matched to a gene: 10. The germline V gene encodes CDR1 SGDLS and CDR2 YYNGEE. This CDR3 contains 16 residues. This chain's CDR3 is CASSVHLTGVHGELFF. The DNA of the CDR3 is TGTGCCAGCAGCGTACACCTAACAGGGGTTCACGGGGAGCTGTTTTTT.

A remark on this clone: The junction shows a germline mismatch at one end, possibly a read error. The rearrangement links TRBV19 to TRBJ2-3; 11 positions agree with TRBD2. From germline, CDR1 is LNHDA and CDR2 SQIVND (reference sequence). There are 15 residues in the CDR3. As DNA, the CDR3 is TGTGCCAGTAGGATAGCGGGGGGGCCCACAGATACGCAGTATTTT. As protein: CASRIAGGPTDTQYF.

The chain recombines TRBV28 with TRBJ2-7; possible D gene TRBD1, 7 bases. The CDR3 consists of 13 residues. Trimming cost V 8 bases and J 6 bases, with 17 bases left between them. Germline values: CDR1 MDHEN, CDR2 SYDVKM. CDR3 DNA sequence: TGTGCCAGCGGGGACAGCCGGACTATCGAGCAGTACTTC. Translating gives CASGDSRTIEQYF.

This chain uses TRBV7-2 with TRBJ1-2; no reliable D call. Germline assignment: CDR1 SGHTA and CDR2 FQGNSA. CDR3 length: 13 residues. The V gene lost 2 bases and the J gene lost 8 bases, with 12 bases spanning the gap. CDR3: CASSLLSLNGYTF. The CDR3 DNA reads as TGTGCCAGCAGCTTACTCTCCCTTAACGGCTACACCTTC.

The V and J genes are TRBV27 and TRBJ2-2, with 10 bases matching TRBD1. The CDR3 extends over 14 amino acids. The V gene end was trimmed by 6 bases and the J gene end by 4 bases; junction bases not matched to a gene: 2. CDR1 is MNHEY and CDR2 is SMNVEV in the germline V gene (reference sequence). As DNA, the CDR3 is TGTGCCAGCAGGCGGACAGGGGGCACCGGGGAGCTGTTTTTT. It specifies CASRRTGGTGELFF.

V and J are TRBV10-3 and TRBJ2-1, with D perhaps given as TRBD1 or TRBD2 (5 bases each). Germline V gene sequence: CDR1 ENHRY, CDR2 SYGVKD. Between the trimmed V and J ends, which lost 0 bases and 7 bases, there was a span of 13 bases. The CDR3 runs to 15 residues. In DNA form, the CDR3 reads TGTGCCATCAGTGAGTCCTCTAGCCCAGGGAATGAGCAGTTCTTC. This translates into CAISESSSPGNEQFF.

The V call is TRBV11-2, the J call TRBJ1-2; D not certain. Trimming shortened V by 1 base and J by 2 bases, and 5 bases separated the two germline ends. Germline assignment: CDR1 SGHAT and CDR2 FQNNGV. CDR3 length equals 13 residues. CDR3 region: CASSLGQNYGYTF. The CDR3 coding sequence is TGTGCCAGCAGCTTAGGGCAGAACTATGGCTACACCTTC.

CDR3 bases: TGTGCCAGTGGAGATATAGCGGGGGGGTTAGATACGCAGTATTTT. Encoded protein: CASGDIAGGLDTQYF. The chain links TRBV19 to TRBJ2-3; 11 nucleotides match TRBD2. Germline CDR1 and CDR2: LNHDA and SQIVND (reference sequence). The CDR3 sequence is 15 residues long. The junction had 9 bases not matched to a gene; V was cut back by 8 bases and J by 5 bases.

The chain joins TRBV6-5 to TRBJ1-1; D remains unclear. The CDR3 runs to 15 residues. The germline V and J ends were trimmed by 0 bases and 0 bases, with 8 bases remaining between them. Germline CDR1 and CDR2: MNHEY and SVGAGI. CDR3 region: CASSYSTRLNTEAFF. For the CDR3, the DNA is TGTGCCAGCAGTTACTCGACCAGATTGAACACTGAAGCTTTCTTT.